A selection of T cell receptor beta chains follows, all from one sample in a study of blood T cell repertoires in COVID-19. Profiled with immunoSEQ multiplex PCR; TCRdb holds only in-frame clones, not every one. In the table there are around 300,000 clones, approximately 84% of which are singletons. The material sequenced was peripheral blood. Source of these receptors: a woman aged 25 to 39 who had recovered from COVID-19. Each CDR3 is given with its conserved first and last residue. D genes are given only for firm matches. Some rows have no size entry. The others give once, few or many, or a class for an expanded clone.

abundance	d_gene	v_gene	j_gene	CDR3aa	CDR3nt
NA	NA	TRBV29-1	TRBJ2-2	CSVALGGRGELFF	TGCAGCGTTGCGCTCGGAGGACGCGGGGAGCTGTTTTTT
NA	TRBD2	TRBV25-1	TRBJ2-1	CASSGQRETYNEQFF	TGTGCCAGCAGTGGACAGCGGGAGACTTACAATGAGCAGTTCTTC
NA	TRBD2	TRBV7-9	TRBJ2-5	CASSSGLAGGQETQYF	TGTGCCAGCAGCTCCGGACTAGCGGGAGGGCAAGAGACCCAGTACTTC
NA	NA	TRBV30	TRBJ2-3	CASKGRRRGESMVRDTQYF	TGTGCCTCTAAGGGCCGGCGACGGGGTGAGAGTATGGTTCGAGATACGCAGTATTTT
few	NA	TRBV4-1	TRBJ1-5	CASSQVDMGFSNQPQHF	TGCGCCAGCAGCCAAGTGGACATGGGCTTTAGCAATCAGCCCCAGCATTTT
NA	NA	TRBV7-8	TRBJ2-7	CASSSSGWRGYEQYF	TGTGCCAGCAGCTCGTCCGGGTGGAGGGGTTACGAGCAGTACTTC
NA	NA	TRBV9	TRBJ2-3	CASSATGQTSTDTQYF	TGTGCCAGCAGCGCCACCGGACAGACTAGCACAGATACGCAGTATTTT
NA	NA	TRBV10-3	TRBJ1-3	CATKGSSGNTIYF	TGTGCCACGAAAGGGAGTTCTGGAAACACCATATATTTT
NA	TRBD1	TRBV7-8	TRBJ2-1	CASSSGTDNEQFF	TGTGCCAGCAGCTCGGGGACAGACAATGAGCAGTTCTTC
once	NA	TRBV19	TRBJ2-5	CASSIGAAKFQETQYF	TGTGCCAGTAGTATAGGGGCAGCCAAGTTCCAAGAGACCCAGTACTTC
NA	NA	TRBV27	TRBJ1-2	CASSRQGVTSNYGYTF	TGTGCCAGCAGCCGCCAGGGTGTTACCTCTAACTATGGCTACACCTTC
NA	NA	TRBV4-1	TRBJ1-2	CASSQLAREGGYTF	TGCGCCAGCAGCCAACTGGCTCGGGAGGGTGGCTACACCTTC
NA	NA	TRBV2	TRBJ1-2	CASSRNFEDYGYTF	TGTGCCAGCAGTCGTAATTTCGAGGACTATGGCTACACCTTC
NA	NA	TRBV7-2	TRBJ1-1	CASSFLAGTSEAFF	TGTGCCAGCAGCTTTCTGGCAGGGACTAGTGAAGCTTTCTTT
NA	NA	TRBV7-2	TRBJ1-2	CASSSTDFNYGYTF	TGTGCCAGCAGCTCGACAGATTTTAACTATGGCTACACCTTC
NA	TRBD2	TRBV28	TRBJ2-3	CASSLSSGLYTDTQYF	TGTGCCAGCAGTTTAAGTAGCGGGCTATACACAGATACGCAGTATTTT
NA	NA	TRBV5-1	TRBJ2-2	CASRGQGRTGELFF	TGCGCCAGCAGGGGGCAGGGGAGAACCGGGGAGCTGTTTTTT
NA	TRBD1	TRBV7-3	TRBJ2-1	CASSEGQGLGNEQFF	TGTGCCAGCAGCGAGGGACAGGGGCTAGGCAATGAGCAGTTCTTC
NA	NA	TRBV9	TRBJ2-6	CASSVASAGANVLTF	TGTGCCAGCAGCGTAGCCTCGGCTGGGGCCAACGTCCTGACTTTC
NA	NA	TRBV19	TRBJ2-1	CASSIAAGPNEQFF	TGTGCCAGTAGTATAGCTGCAGGCCCCAATGAGCAGTTCTTC
NA	NA	TRBV25-1	TRBJ1-1	CASSEYSGAEAFF	TGTGCCAGCAGTGAATACTCAGGGGCTGAAGCTTTCTTT
NA	NA	TRBV18	TRBJ1-4	CASSPAWGDEKLFF	TGTGCCAGCTCACCGGCCTGGGGGGACGAAAAACTGTTTTTT
NA	NA	TRBV5-8	TRBJ2-7	CASSLGVGDYEQYF	TGTGCCAGCAGCTTGGGTGTAGGGGACTACGAGCAGTACTTC
NA	NA	TRBV5-1	TRBJ1-1	CASSLSWRNTEAFF	TGCGCCAGCAGCTTGAGTTGGAGGAACACTGAAGCTTTCTTT
once	NA	TRBV27	TRBJ1-2	CASSSTDREGYTF	TGTGCCAGCAGTTCGACTGACCGGGAGGGCTACACCTTC
NA	TRBD1	TRBV28	TRBJ1-2	CASSSSTGGAWSYGYTF	TGTGCCAGCAGCTCTTCCACAGGGGGCGCGTGGTCCTATGGCTACACCTTC
few	NA	TRBV6-5	TRBJ1-2	CASSSSGYGYTF	TGTGCCAGCAGTTCATCAGGGTATGGCTACACCTTC
NA	NA	TRBV4-1	TRBJ1-2	CASSAGGYGYTF	TGCGCCAGCAGCGCTGGCGGCTATGGCTACACCTTC
NA	TRBD2	TRBV19	TRBJ2-3	CASSLLAGGSDTQYF	TGTGCCAGTAGTCTCCTGGCGGGAGGGTCGGATACGCAGTATTTT
NA	NA	TRBV4-2	TRBJ2-3	CASSQDIGGDTQYF	TGTGCCAGCAGCCAAGATATAGGGGGAGATACGCAGTATTTT
NA	NA	TRBV7-9	TRBJ2-3	CASRKEADTQYF	TGTGCCAGCAGAAAGGAGGCAGATACGCAGTATTTT
NA	NA	TRBV6-2/TRBV6-3	TRBJ2-5	CASSYSGGSRFVETQYF	TGTGCCAGCAGTTACTCGGGGGGATCAAGGTTCGTGGAGACCCAGTACTTC
few	NA	TRBV19	TRBJ1-1	CASRPFYGGTEAFF	TGTGCCAGTAGACCCTTCTACGGTGGCACTGAAGCTTTCTTT
once	TRBD1	TRBV5-6	TRBJ1-2	CASSLATGGVKFYGYTF	TGTGCCAGCAGCTTGGCAACAGGGGGCGTCAAGTTCTATGGCTACACCTTC
NA	TRBD2	TRBV2	TRBJ2-3	CASIRDRLAGTDTQYF	TGTGCCAGCATCCGAGACCGACTAGCTGGCACAGATACGCAGTATTTT
once	TRBD2	TRBV6-4	TRBJ2-1	CASSGTSSGNNEQFF	TGTGCCAGCAGCGGGACTAGCTCGGGCAACAATGAGCAGTTCTTC
once	TRBD2	TRBV27	TRBJ2-1	CASSRSGGSYNEQFF	TGTGCCAGCAGTCGTAGCGGGGGCTCCTACAATGAGCAGTTCTTC
few	TRBD2	TRBV19	TRBJ2-7	CASQEASGTYEQYF	TGTGCCAGCCAGGAGGCTAGCGGGACCTACGAGCAGTACTTC
NA	NA	TRBV5-4	TRBJ2-7	CASSTTGVEQYF	TGTGCCAGCAGCACCACCGGGGTCGAGCAGTACTTC
NA	NA	TRBV20-1	TRBJ2-5	CSAIQLETQYF	TGCAGTGCTATCCAGTTAGAGACCCAGTACTTC
NA	TRBD1	TRBV7-9	TRBJ1-6	CASSQPPGGQERSPLHF	TGTGCCAGCAGTCAACCCCCGGGGGGACAGGAAAGATCACCCCTCCACTTT
NA	NA	TRBV27	TRBJ2-3	CASSLVAEKGGTQYF	TGTGCCAGCAGTTTGGTAGCGGAGAAAGGCGGTACGCAGTATTTT
few	TRBD1	TRBV30	TRBJ2-7	CASEDRGYEQYF	TGTGCCAGTGAGGACAGGGGTTACGAGCAGTACTTC
NA	NA	TRBV18	TRBJ1-3	CASSPGTGPGNTIYF	TGTGCCAGCTCACCGGGTACAGGGCCTGGAAACACCATATATTTT
NA	TRBD2	TRBV19	TRBJ2-1	CASSEAGGWYNEQFF	TGTGCCAGTAGTGAAGCGGGGGGGTGGTACAATGAGCAGTTCTTC
NA	NA	TRBV13	TRBJ1-4	CASSPGGYNEKLFF	TGTGCCAGCAGCCCGGGGGGATATAATGAAAAACTGTTTTTT
once	NA	TRBV6-4	TRBJ2-2	CASSDTYNAGNTGELFF	TGTGCCAGCAGTGACACCTATAATGCAGGGAACACCGGGGAGCTGTTTTTT
NA	TRBD1	TRBV28	TRBJ1-2	CASSSRDSYGYTF	TGTGCCAGCAGTTCCCGGGACAGCTATGGCTACACCTTC
NA	NA	TRBV7-6	TRBJ2-7	CASSLEPEGTYEQYF	TGTGCCAGCAGCTTAGAGCCGGAGGGAACCTACGAGCAGTACTTC
NA	TRBD1	TRBV27	TRBJ2-7	CASSYIRTGGHEQYF	TGTGCCAGCAGTTACATACGGACAGGAGGCCACGAGCAGTACTTC
NA	TRBD2	TRBV7-2	TRBJ2-6	CASSLLQIAGASGANVLTF	TGTGCCAGCAGCTTACTCCAGATAGCGGGAGCCTCTGGGGCCAACGTCCTGACTTTC
NA	NA	TRBV3-1/TRBV3-2	TRBJ1-2	CASSHSLYGGNYGYTF	TGTGCCAGCAGCCACTCACTTTACGGCGGCAACTATGGCTACACCTTC
NA	TRBD1	TRBV28	TRBJ1-4	CASGQVGRNEKLFF	TGTGCCAGCGGACAGGTTGGCAGGAATGAAAAACTGTTTTTT
NA	TRBD1	TRBV7-3	TRBJ1-1	CASSLTPGQVCEAFF	TGTGCCAGCAGCTTAACCCCGGGACAGGTTTGTGAAGCTTTCTTT
NA	TRBD2	TRBV7-2	TRBJ2-3	CASMLGGRSDTQYF	TGTGCCAGCATGCTGGGCGGGAGGAGCGATACGCAGTATTTT